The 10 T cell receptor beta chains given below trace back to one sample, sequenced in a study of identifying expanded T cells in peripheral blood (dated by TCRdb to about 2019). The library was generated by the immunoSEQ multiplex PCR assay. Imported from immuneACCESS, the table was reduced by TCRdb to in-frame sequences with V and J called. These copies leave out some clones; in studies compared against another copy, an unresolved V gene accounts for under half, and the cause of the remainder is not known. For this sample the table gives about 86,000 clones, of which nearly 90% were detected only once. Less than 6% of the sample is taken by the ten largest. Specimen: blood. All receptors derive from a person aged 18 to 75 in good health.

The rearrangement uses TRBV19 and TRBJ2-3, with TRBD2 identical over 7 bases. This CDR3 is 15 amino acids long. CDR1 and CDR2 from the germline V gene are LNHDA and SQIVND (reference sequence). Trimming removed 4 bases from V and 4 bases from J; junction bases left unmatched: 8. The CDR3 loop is CASSRGGEGADTQYF. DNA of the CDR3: TGTGCCAGTAGTAGGGGCGGGGAGGGTGCAGATACGCAGTATTTT.

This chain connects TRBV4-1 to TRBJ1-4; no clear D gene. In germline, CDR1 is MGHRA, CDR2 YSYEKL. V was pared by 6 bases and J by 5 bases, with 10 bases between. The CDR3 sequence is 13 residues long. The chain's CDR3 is CASSRRTNEKLFF. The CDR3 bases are TGCGCCAGCAGTAGACGGACGAATGAAAAACTGTTTTTT.

The DNA of the CDR3 is TGTGCCAGCACCCCACAGCCGGGACCGACCTACGAGCAGTACTTC. It translates to CASTPQPGPTYEQYF. This chain connects TRBV5-5 to TRBJ2-7; D possibly uses TRBD1 or TRBD2 (5 bases each). Germline assignment: CDR1 SGHKS and CDR2 YYEKEE (reference sequence). V dropped 6 bases and J dropped 2 bases, with 18 bases sitting between them. This CDR3 is built from 15 residues.

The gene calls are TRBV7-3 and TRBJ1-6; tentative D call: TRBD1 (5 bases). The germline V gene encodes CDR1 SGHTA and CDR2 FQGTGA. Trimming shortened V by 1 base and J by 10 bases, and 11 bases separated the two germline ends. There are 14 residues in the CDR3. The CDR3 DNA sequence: TGTGCCAGCAGCTTAAGCCAGGGTCAGTCACCCCTCCACTTT. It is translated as CASSLSQGQSPLHF.

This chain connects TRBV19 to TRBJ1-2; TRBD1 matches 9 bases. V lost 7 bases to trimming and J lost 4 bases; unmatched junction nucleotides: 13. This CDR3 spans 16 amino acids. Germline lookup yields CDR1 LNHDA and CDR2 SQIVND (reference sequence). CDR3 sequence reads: CASTAPRDRASYGYTF. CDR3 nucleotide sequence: TGTGCCAGTACCGCGCCCCGGGACAGGGCCTCCTATGGCTACACCTTC.

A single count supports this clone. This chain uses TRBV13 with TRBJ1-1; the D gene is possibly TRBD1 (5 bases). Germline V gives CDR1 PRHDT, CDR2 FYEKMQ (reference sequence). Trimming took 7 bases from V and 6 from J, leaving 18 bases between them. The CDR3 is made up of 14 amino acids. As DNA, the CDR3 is TGTGCCAGCATCTCATTCGGGGGTTATTCTGAAGCTTTCTTT. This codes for CASISFGGYSEAFF.

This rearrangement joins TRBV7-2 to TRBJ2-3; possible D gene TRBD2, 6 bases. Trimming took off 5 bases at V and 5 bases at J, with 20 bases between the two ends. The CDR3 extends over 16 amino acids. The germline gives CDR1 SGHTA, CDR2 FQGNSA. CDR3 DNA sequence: TGTGCCAGCAGCCCTCGGGACTCCGGCGTCGTAGATACGCAGTATTTT. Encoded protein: CASSPRDSGVVDTQYF.

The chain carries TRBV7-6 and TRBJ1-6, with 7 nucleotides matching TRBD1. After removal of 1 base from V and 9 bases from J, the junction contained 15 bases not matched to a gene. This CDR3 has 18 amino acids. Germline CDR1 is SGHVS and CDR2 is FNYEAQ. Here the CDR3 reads CASSLGYSVRQGGSPLHF. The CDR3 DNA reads TGTGCCAGCAGCTTAGGTTACTCAGTACGACAGGGCGGTTCACCCCTCCACTTT.

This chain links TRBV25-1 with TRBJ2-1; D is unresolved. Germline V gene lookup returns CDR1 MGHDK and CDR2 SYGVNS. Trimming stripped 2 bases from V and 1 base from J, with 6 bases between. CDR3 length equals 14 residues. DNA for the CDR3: TGTGCCAGCAGTGAAAGGGAATCCTACAATGAGCAGTTCTTC. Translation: CASSERESYNEQFF.

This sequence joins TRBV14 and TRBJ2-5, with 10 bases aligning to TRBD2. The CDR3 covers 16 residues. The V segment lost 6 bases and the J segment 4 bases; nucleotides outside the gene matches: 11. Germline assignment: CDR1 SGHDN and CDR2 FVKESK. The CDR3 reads CASRYQSGRALETQYF. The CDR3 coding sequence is TGTGCCAGCAGATACCAAAGCGGGAGGGCCTTAGAGACCCAGTACTTC. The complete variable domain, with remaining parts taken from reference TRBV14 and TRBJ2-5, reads EAGVTQFPSHSVIEKGQTVTLRCDPISGHDNLYWYRRVMGKEIKFLLHFVKESKQDESGMPNNRFLAERTGGTYSTLKVQPAELEDSGVYFCASRYQSGRALETQYFGPGTRLLVL.